This T cell receptor (beta chain) appears in the sequencing data of a study of T cell responses to AZD1222 COVID-19 vaccine. Study-wide results and limits: Vaccine-related CD4 TCRs covered spike, predominating at 160-218 and 743-854.

Repertoires were generated with immunoSEQ multiplex PCR, while TCRdb's copy carries only in-frame clones and drops some. This table holds more than 35,000 clones, around 80% found once. The V end lost 0 bases, the J end lost 5 bases, and 5 bases lay between the germline ends. In germline, CDR1 is MNHEY, CDR2 SVGAGI. The CDR3 contains 13 residues. On this clone itself: Its antigen remains unknown.

V is TRBV6-5 and J is TRBJ2-1; no clear D gene. The source was peripheral blood, collected on day 0 of AZD1222 vaccination. The receptor was isolated from an adult in good health. CDR3: CASSYSTHNEQFF. The CDR3 coding sequence is TGTGCCAGCAGTTACTCGACCCACAATGAGCAGTTCTTC.